This record concerns one T cell receptor (beta chain) sequence. The data are from a study of blood T cell repertoires in COVID-19. Overall study context: In each case, the material was cDNA or gDNA derived from T cells, B-cell-depleted T cells, or PBMCs.

The assay was immunoSEQ multiplex PCR, and TCRdb's table has in-frame clones only and misses some. The table has 200,000 to 300,000 clones, around nine tenths seen once. This CDR3 spans 15 amino acids. In germline, CDR1 is SGDLS, CDR2 YYNGEE. The V end was cut by 4 bases, the J end by 1 base, with 9 bases between. This clonotype was obtained from a man in his thirties or forties with active or convalescent COVID-19. Sequencing used peripheral blood. The chain joins TRBV9 to TRBJ2-6, with D tentatively TRBD2 (6 bases). DNA for the CDR3: TGTGCCAGCAGCAATGCGGGGTCTGGGGCCAACGTCCTGACTTTC. This gives the protein CASSNAGSGANVLTF.